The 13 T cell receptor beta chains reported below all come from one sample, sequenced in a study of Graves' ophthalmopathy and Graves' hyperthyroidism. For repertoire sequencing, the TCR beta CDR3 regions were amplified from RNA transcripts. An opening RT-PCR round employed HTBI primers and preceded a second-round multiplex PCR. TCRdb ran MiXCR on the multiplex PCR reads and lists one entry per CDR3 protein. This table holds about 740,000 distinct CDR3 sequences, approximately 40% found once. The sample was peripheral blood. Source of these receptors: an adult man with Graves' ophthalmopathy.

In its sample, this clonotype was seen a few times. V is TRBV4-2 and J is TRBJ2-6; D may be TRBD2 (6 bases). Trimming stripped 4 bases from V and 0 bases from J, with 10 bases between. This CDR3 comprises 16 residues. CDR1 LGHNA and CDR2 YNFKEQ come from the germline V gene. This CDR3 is CASSRTGDSGANVLTF. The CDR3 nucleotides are TGTGCCAGCAGCCGGACGGGGGACTCTGGGGCCAACGTCCTGACTTTC.

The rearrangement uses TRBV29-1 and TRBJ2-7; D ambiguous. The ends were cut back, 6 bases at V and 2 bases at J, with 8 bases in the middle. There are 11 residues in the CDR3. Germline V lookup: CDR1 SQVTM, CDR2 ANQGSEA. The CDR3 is CSVRSPYEQYF. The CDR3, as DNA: TGCAGCGTCCGGAGCCCCTACGAGCAGTACTTC.

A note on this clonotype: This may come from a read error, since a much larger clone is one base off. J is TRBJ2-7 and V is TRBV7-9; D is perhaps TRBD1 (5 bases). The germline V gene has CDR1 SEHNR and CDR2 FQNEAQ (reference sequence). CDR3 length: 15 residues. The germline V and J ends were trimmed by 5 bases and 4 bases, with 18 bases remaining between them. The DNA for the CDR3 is TGTGCCAGCAGCGTGGGCGCAGGGCCACAGTACGAGCAGTACTTC. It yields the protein CASSVGAGPQYEQYF.

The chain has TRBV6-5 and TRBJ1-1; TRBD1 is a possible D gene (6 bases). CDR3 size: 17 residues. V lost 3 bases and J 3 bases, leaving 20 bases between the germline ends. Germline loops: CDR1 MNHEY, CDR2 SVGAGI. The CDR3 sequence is CASSYFVQGIRDTEAFF. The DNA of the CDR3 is TGTGCCAGCAGTTATTTCGTACAGGGCATTCGGGACACTGAAGCTTTCTTT.

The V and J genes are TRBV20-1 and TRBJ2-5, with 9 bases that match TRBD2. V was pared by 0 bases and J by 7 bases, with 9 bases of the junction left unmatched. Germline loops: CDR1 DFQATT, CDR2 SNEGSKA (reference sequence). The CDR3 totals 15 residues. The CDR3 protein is CSARDAGGPSGTQYF. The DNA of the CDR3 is TGCAGTGCTAGAGACGCGGGAGGGCCCTCCGGGACCCAGTACTTC.

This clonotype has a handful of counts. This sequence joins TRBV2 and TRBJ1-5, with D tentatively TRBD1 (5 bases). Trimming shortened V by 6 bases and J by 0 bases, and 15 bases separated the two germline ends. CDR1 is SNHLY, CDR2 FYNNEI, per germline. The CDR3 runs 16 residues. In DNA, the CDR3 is TGTGCCAGCAGCAGCCGGACACCCTCTAGCAATCAGCCCCAGCATTTT. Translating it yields CASSSRTPSSNQPQHF.

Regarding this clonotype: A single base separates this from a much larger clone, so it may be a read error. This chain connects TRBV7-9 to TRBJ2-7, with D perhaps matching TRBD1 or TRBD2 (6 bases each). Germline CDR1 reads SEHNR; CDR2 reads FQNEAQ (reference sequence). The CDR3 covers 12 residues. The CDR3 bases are TGTACCAGCAGCATAGGAGGGGGAGAGCAGTACTTC. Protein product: CTSSIGGGEQYF.

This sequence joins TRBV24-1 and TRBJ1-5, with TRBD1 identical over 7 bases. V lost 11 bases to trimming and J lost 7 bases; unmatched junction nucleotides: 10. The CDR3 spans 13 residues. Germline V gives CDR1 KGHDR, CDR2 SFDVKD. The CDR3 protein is CASGTVWGQPQHF. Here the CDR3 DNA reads TGTGCCAGCGGGACAGTTTGGGGACAGCCCCAGCATTTT.

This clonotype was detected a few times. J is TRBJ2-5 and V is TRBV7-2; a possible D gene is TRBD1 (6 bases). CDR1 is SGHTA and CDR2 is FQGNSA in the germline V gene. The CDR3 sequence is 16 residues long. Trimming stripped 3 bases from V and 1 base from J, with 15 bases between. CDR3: CASSLRVGTLQETQYF. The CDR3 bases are TGTGCCAGCAGCTTGAGAGTCGGGACACTCCAAGAGACCCAGTACTTC.

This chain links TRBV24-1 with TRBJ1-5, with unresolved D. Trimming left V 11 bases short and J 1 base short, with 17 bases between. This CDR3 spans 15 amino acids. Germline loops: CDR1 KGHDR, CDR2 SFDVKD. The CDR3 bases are TGTGCCAGCTCCCCCTCGAGTCTGAGCAATCAGCCCCAGCATTTT. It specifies CASSPSSLSNQPQHF.

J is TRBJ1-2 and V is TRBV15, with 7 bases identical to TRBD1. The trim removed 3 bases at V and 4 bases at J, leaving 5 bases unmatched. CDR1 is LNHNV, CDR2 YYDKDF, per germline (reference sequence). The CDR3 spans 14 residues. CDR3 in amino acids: CATSSRDSLYGYTF. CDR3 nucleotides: TGTGCCACCAGCAGTCGGGACAGCCTCTATGGCTACACCTTC.

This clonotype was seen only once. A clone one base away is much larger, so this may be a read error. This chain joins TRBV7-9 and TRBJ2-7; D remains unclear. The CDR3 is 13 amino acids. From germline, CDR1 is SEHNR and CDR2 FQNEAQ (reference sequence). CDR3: CASSLPEPYGQYF. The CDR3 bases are TGTGCCAGCAGCTTACCGGAACCCTACGGGCAGTACTTC.

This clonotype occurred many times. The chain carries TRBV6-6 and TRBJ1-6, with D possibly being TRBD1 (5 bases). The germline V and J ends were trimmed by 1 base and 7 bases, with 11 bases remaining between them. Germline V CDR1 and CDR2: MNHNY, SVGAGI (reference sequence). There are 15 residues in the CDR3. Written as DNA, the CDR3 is TGTGCCAGCAGTTACTTGGGGGGGGACAATTCACCCCTCCACTTT. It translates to CASSYLGGDNSPLHF.